The sequence of this T cell receptor (beta chain) was determined in a study of control samples from healthy donors and cancer patients. There are a few counts of this clone. TCRdb's copy holds only in-frame clones and misses some; the assay was immunoSEQ multiplex PCR. Found here are about 40,000 clones, roughly 92% of them singletons; the top ten hold about 3.5%. Germline V gene sequence: CDR1 MDHEN, CDR2 SYDVKM. This CDR3 region has 15 residues. V dropped 2 bases and J dropped 4 bases, with 12 bases sitting between them. Sequencing input: blood. This clonotype was sampled from a woman in her 50s in good health. V and J are TRBV28 and TRBJ1-5; possibly TRBD1 for D (6 bases). CDR3 sequence reads: CASSLAQGQNQPQHF. CDR3 sequence (DNA): TGTGCCAGCAGTTTAGCACAGGGCCAAAATCAGCCCCAGCATTTT.